This T cell receptor beta chain was retrieved from a study of cytomegalovirus exposure and HLA in healthy donors. Researchers ran the PCR with 60 Vbeta and 13 Jbeta primers. TCRdb's copy holds only in-frame clones and misses some; the assay was immunoSEQ multiplex PCR. The repertoire table contains around 74,000 clones. This TCR was sampled from a man aged 50 to 59 in good health and CMV-seropositive. The sample was PBMCs.

The CDR3 here is CASSIGGGGEQYV. As DNA, the CDR3 is TGTGCCAGTAGTATCGGAGGGGGCGGCGAGCAGTACGTC. The chain links TRBV19 to TRBJ2-7; D is perhaps TRBD1 (7 bases). The V end was cut by 3 bases, the J end by 6 bases, with 12 bases between. This CDR3 has 13 amino acids. CDR1 and CDR2 (germline): LNHDA, SQIVND (reference sequence).